The TCR beta chain under discussion was sequenced for a study of T-cell memory formation after mild COVID-19. Details on this clonotype: The target antigen is unknown.

TCRdb re-derived calls from the 5' RACE reads in MiXCR, one entry per CDR3 protein. The table includes under 250,000 distinct CDR3 sequences, approximately 10% detected once. The CDR3 spans 16 residues. Germline CDR1 SGHVS, CDR2 FNYEAQ. Trimming took 5 bases from V and 5 from J; bases not matched to a gene: 14. Study-level points and caveats: Pre-infection memory already had some responding clones, implying cross-reactive memory joined.

The material sequenced was PBMCs or a T cell subset sorted from them (not recorded which). This sequence originates from a young man who had mild COVID-19 (a few samples of this study predate the infection). Cell type and time point are not known. This chain links TRBV7-6 with TRBJ1-2, with 7 nucleotides matching TRBD1. The CDR3 loop is CASSPSPGTARYGYTF. The CDR3 DNA follows: TGTGCCAGCAGCCCTAGCCCGGGGACAGCACGATATGGCTACACCTTC.